What follows describes a single T cell receptor (beta chain). Its antigen remains unknown. No donor was unhealthy or non-Caucasian. TCRdb reprocessed the 5' RACE reads via MiXCR and lists one record per CDR3 protein. The data hold roughly 1.6 million distinct CDR3 sequences, with less than 35% observed a single time. The CDR3 extends over 14 amino acids. The V end was cut by 5 bases, the J end by 3 bases, with 11 bases between. Germline V gives CDR1 MDHEN, CDR2 SYDVKM. This record belongs to a study of identical twins. Study-wide points: Invariant MAIT and iNKT cells may have partly biased zero-insertion analyses. Beta out-of-frame sequences showed weaker excess twin sharing.

The chain recombines TRBV28 with TRBJ2-1, with D unresolved. The sequenced sample was cord blood. This sequence was found in a newborn girl in good health. The DNA of the CDR3 is TGTGCCAGCAGTCCGATCCGGATCTACAATGAGCAGTTCTTC. Protein product: CASSPIRIYNEQFF.